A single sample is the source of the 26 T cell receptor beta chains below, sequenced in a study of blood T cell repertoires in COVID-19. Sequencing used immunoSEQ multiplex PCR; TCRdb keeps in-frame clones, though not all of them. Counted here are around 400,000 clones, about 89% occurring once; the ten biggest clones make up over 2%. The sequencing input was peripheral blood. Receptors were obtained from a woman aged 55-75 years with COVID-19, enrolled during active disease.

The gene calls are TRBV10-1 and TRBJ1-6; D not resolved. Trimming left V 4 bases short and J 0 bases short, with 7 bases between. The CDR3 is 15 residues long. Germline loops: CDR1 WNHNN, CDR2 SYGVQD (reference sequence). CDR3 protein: CASSAGSSYNSPLHF. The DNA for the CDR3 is TGCGCCAGCAGTGCGGGGAGCTCCTATAATTCACCCCTCCACTTT.

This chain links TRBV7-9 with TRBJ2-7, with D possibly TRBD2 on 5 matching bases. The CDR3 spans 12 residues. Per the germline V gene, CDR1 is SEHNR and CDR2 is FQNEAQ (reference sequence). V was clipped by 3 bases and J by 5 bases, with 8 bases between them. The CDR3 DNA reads TGTGCCAGCAGCTTCCAGGAGGACGAGCAGTACTTC. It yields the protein CASSFQEDEQYF.

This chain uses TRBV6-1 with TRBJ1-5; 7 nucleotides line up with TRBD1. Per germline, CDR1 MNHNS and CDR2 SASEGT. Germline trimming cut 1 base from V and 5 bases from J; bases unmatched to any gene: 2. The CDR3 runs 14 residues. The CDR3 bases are TGTGCCAGCAGTGAAGGGGACAGTTATCAGCCCCAGCATTTT. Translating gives CASSEGDSYQPQHF.

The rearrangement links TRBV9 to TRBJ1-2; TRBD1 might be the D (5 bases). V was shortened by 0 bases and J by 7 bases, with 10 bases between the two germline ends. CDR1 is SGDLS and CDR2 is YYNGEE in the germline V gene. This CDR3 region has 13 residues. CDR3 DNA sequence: TGTGCCAGCAGCGTAGTCGACAGTGGTGGCTACACCTTC. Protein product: CASSVVDSGGYTF.

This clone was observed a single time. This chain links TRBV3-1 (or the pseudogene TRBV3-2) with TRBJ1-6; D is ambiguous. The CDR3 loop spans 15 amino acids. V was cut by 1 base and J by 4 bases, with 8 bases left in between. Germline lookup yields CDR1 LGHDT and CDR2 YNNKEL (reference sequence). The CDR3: CASSQGEVYNSPLHF. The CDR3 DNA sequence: TGTGCCAGCAGCCAAGGTGAGGTATATAATTCACCCCTCCACTTT.

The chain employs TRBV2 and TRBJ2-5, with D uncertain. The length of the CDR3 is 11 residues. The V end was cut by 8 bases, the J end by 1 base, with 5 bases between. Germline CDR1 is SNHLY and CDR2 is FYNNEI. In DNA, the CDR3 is TGTGCCAGCGACACCCAAGAGACCCAGTACTTC. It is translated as CASDTQETQYF.

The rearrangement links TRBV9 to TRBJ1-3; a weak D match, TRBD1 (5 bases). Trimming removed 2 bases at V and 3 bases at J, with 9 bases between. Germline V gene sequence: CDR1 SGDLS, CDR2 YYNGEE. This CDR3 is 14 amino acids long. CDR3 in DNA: TGTGCCAGCAGCGTCACAGGCGTTGGAAACACCATATATTTT. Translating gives CASSVTGVGNTIYF.

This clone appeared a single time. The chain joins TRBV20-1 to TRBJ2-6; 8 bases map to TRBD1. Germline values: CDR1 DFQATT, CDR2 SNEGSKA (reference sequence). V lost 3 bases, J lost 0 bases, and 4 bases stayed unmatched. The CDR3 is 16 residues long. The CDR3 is CSASGTGSSGANVLTF. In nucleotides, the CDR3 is TGCAGTGCTAGTGGGACAGGCAGCTCTGGGGCCAACGTCCTGACTTTC.

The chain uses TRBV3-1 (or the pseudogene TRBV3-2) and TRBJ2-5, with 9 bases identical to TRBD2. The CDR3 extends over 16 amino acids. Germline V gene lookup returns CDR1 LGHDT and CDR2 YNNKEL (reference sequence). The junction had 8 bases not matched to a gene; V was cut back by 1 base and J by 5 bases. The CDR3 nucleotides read TGTGCCAGCAGCCAAGGGACAGTAGCGGGGGTGGAGACCCAGTACTTC. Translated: CASSQGTVAGVETQYF.

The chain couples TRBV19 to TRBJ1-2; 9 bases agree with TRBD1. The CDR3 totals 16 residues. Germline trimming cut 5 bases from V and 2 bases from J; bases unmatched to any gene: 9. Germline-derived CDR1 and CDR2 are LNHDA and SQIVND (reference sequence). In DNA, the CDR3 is TGTGCCAGTAGTCCCTCCGGGACAGGGAAAAACTATGGCTACACCTTC. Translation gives CASSPSGTGKNYGYTF. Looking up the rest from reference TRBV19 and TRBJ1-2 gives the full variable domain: DGGITQSPKYLFRKEGQNVTLSCEQNLNHDAMYWYRQDPGQGLRLIYYSQIVNDFQKGDIAEGYSVSREKKESFPLTVTSAQKNPTAFYLCASSPSGTGKNYGYTFGSGTRLTVV.

The CDR3 is CASSFAAMNTEAFF. The CDR3 nucleotides read TGTGCCAGCTCGTTCGCTGCGATGAACACTGAAGCTTTCTTT. The chain joins TRBV18 to TRBJ1-1; D is ambiguous. V was pared by 6 bases and J by 0 bases, with 11 bases between. The germline gives CDR1 KGHSH, CDR2 LQKENI. This CDR3 is built from 14 residues.

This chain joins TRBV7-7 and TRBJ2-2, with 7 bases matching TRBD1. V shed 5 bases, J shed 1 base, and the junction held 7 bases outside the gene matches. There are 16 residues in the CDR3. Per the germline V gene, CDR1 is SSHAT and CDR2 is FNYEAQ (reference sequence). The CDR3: CASSRRQGENTGELFF. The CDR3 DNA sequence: TGTGCCAGCAGCCGGAGACAGGGAGAGAACACCGGGGAGCTGTTTTTT.

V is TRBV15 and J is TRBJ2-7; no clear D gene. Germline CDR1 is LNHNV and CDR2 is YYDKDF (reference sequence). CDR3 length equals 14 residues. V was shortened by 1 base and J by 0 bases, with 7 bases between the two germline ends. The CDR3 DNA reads TGTGCCACCAGCAGAGGTAGGAGCTCCTACGAGCAGTACTTC. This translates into CATSRGRSSYEQYF.

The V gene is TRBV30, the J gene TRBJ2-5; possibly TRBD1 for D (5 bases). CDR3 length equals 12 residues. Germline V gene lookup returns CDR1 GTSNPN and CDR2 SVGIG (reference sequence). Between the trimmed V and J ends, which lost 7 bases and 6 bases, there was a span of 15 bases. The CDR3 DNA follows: TGTGCCTCCTCCAGGGTCTTACAGACCCAGTACTTC. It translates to CASSRVLQTQYF.

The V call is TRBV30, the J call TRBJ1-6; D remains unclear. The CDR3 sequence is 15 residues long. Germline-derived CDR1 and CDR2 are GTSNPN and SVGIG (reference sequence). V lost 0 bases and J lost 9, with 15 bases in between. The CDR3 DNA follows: TGTGCCTGGAGTGTGAAGTCGGGAGGAACTTCACCCCTCCACTTT. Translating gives CAWSVKSGGTSPLHF.

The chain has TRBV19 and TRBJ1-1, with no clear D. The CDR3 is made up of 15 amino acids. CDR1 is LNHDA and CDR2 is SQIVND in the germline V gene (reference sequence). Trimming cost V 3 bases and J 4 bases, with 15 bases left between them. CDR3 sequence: CASSMWGGRSTEAFF. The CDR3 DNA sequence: TGTGCCAGTAGTATGTGGGGAGGGCGGAGCACTGAAGCTTTCTTT. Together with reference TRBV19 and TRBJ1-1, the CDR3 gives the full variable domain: DGGITQSPKYLFRKEGQNVTLSCEQNLNHDAMYWYRQDPGQGLRLIYYSQIVNDFQKGDIAEGYSVSREKKESFPLTVTSAQKNPTAFYLCASSMWGGRSTEAFFGQGTRLTVV.

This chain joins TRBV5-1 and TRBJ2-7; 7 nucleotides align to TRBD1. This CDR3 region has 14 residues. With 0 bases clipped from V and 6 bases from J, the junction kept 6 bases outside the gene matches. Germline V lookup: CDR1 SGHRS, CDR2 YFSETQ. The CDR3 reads CASSLDGTVSEQYF. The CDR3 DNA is TGCGCCAGCAGCTTGGATGGGACAGTCAGCGAGCAGTACTTC. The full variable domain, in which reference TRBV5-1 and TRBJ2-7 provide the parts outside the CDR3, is KAGVTQTPRYLIKTRGQQVTLSCSPISGHRSVSWYQQTPGQGLQFLFEYFSETQRNKGNFPGRFSGRQFSNSRSEMNVSTLELGDSALYLCASSLDGTVSEQYFGPGTRLTVT.

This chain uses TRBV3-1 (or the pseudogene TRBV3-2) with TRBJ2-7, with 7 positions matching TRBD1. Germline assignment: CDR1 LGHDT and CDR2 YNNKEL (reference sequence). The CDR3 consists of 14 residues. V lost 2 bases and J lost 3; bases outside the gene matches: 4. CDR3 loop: CASSQRGLYYEQYF. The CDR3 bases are TGTGCCAGCAGCCAAAGGGGGCTTTACTACGAGCAGTACTTC.

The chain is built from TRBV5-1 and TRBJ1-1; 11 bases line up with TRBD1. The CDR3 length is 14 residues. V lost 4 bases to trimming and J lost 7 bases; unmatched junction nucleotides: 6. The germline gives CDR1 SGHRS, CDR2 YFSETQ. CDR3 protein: CASSITGTGGEAFF. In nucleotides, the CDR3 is TGCGCCAGCAGCATAACCGGGACAGGGGGTGAAGCTTTCTTT. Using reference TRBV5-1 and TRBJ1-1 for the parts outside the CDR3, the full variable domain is KAGVTQTPRYLIKTRGQQVTLSCSPISGHRSVSWYQQTPGQGLQFLFEYFSETQRNKGNFPGRFSGRQFSNSRSEMNVSTLELGDSALYLCASSITGTGGEAFFGQGTRLTVV.

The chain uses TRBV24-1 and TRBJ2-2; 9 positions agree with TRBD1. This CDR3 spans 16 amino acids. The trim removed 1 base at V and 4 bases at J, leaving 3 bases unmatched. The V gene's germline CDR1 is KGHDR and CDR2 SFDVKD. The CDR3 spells CATSDLGTGPTGELFF. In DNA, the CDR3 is TGTGCCACCAGTGATTTAGGGACAGGGCCCACCGGGGAGCTGTTTTTT.

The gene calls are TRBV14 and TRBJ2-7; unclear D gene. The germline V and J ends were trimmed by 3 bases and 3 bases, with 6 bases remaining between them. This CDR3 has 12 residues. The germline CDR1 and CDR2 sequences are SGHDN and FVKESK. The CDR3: CASSQVGYEQYF. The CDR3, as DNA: TGTGCCAGCAGCCAGGTCGGCTACGAGCAGTACTTC. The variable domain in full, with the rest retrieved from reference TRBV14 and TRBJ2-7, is EAGVTQFPSHSVIEKGQTVTLRCDPISGHDNLYWYRRVMGKEIKFLLHFVKESKQDESGMPNNRFLAERTGGTYSTLKVQPAELEDSGVYFCASSQVGYEQYFGPGTRLTVT.

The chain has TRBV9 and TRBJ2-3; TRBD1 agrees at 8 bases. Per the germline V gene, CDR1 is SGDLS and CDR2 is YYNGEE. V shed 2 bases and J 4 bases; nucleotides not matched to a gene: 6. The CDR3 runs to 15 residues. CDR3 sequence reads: CASSVWDRTADTQYF. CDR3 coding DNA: TGTGCCAGCAGCGTTTGGGACAGGACGGCAGATACGCAGTATTTT.

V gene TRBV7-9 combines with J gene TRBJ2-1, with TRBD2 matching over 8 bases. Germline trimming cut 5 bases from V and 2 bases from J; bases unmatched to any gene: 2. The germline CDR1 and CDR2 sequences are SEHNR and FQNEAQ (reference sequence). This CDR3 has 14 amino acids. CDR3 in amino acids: CASSPGLAYNEQFF. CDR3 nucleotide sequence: TGTGCCAGCAGCCCGGGACTAGCCTACAATGAGCAGTTCTTC.

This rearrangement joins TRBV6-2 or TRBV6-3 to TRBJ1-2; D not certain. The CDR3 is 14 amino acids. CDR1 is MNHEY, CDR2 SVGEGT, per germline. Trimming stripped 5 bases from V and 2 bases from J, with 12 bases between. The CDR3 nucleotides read TGTGCCAGCAGTCCGGCAGGCGTAAACTATGGCTACACCTTC. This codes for CASSPAGVNYGYTF.

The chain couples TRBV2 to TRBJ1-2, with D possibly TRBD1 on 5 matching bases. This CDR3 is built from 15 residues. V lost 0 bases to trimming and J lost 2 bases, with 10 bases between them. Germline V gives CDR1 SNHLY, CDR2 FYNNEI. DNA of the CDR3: TGTGCCAGCAGTGAAGCGCAGGGCAGCAACTATGGCTACACCTTC. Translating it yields CASSEAQGSNYGYTF.

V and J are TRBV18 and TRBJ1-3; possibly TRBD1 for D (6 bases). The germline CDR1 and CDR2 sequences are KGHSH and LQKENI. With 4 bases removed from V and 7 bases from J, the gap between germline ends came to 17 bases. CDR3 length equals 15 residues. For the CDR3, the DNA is TGTGCCAGCTCACGAGACAGGTTTGAGGCGAACACCATATATTTT. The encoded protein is CASSRDRFEANTIYF.